These T cell receptor beta chains were read from a single sample in a study of blood T cell repertoires in COVID-19. Assay used: immunoSEQ multiplex PCR; TCRdb lists only in-frame clones, some missing. This sample has 100,000 to 150,000 clones, with roughly 69% found just once. Sequencing used peripheral blood. These receptors all come from a woman in her sixties or seventies with acute or convalescent COVID-19. The CDR3 runs from the conserved cysteine through the conserved F or W. A D gene is named only where the DNA matches it firmly. Rows may omit the clone size; those that give it use once, few, many or a size class.

abundance,d_gene,v_gene,j_gene,CDR3nt,CDR3aa
.,TRBD2,TRBV28,TRBJ2-1,TGTGCCAGCAGGCGGCGGGGGTACAATGAGCAGTTCTTC,CASRRRGYNEQFF
few,TRBD1,TRBV5-6,TRBJ1-5,TGTGCCAGCAGCTCGGGACAGGGAAGCAATCAGCCCCAGCATTTT,CASSSGQGSNQPQHF
.,TRBD1,TRBV5-1,TRBJ2-7,TGCGCCAGCAGCACGGGACAGGCGCGCGAGCAGTACTTC,CASSTGQAREQYF
.,.,TRBV29-1,TRBJ1-1,TGCAGCGTTATTCAAGGAGGGAACACTGAAGCTTTCTTT,CSVIQGGNTEAFF
.,TRBD1,TRBV4-1,TRBJ1-1,TGCGCCAGCAGCCAAGGCAGGGGGAGCACTGAAGCTTTCTTT,CASSQGRGSTEAFF
.,.,TRBV9,TRBJ1-1,TGTGCCAGCAGCGTAGATGGCATGAACACTGAAGCTTTCTTT,CASSVDGMNTEAFF
.,.,TRBV2,TRBJ2-3,TGTGCCAGCAGTGTTAAAGATACGCAGTATTTT,CASSVKDTQYF
once,.,TRBV4-3,TRBJ1-4,TGCGCCAGCAGCCAAGAACCCCCGATGGGGACTGCAACTAATGAAAAACTGTTTTTT,CASSQEPPMGTATNEKLFF
once,.,TRBV5-6,TRBJ2-3,TGTGCCAGCAGTTATAGCGGAATCACAGATACGCAGTATTTT,CASSYSGITDTQYF
.,.,TRBV19,TRBJ2-3,TGTGCCAGTAGTATTCTAGCGCACCCCACAGATACGCAGTATTTT,CASSILAHPTDTQYF
.,TRBD1,TRBV3-1/TRBV3-2,TRBJ2-2,TGTGCCAGCAGCCCGGGACAGGGGGCAGGGGAGCTGTTTTTT,CASSPGQGAGELFF
.,TRBD1,TRBV5-4,TRBJ2-7,TGTGCCAGCAGCCCTGGACAGGGGTATGTCTACGAGCAGTACTTC,CASSPGQGYVYEQYF
.,TRBD2,TRBV3-1/TRBV3-2,TRBJ2-3,TGTGCCAGCAGCCTCTGGTTAGCGGGGGGTCCAGATACGCAGTATTTT,CASSLWLAGGPDTQYF
.,TRBD1,TRBV7-2,TRBJ1-1,TGTGCCAGCACTCTGACAGGGGCTGAAGCTTTCTTT,CASTLTGAEAFF
.,TRBD2,TRBV5-1,TRBJ2-1,TGCGCCAGCAGCCCGTTGACTAGCGGGGGAGGGAATGAGCAGTTCTTC,CASSPLTSGGGNEQFF
once,TRBD2,TRBV10-3,TRBJ2-5,TGTGCCATCAGTGAGTCGATATCGCGGGGGGGCCAAGAGACCCAGTACTTC,CAISESISRGGQETQYF
few,TRBD2,TRBV24-1,TRBJ2-3,TGTGCCACCAGTGAGGGAAGCGGGGGGGGGACAGATACGCAGTATTTT,CATSEGSGGGTDTQYF
.,TRBD1,TRBV2,TRBJ1-6,TGTGCCAGCAGTCTGGACAGGGGAAATTCACCCCTCCACTTT,CASSLDRGNSPLHF
.,.,TRBV7-2,TRBJ2-7,TGTGCCAGCAGCATTCAACGGGACTCCTACGAGCAGTACTTC,CASSIQRDSYEQYF
few,.,TRBV6-2/TRBV6-3,TRBJ1-6,TGTGCCAGCAGTGTCGGGTCCCTGAATTCACCCCTCCACTTT,CASSVGSLNSPLHF
.,TRBD2,TRBV5-1,TRBJ2-7,TGCGCCAGCAGCCAGTATAATCGGGGGGCCTACGAGCAGTACTTC,CASSQYNRGAYEQYF
.,.,TRBV27,TRBJ2-7,TGTGCCAGCAGTTTATCTACGGACAAAACCTACGAGCAGTACTTC,CASSLSTDKTYEQYF
.,.,TRBV7-8,TRBJ2-3,TGTGCCAGCAGCCAGCGACTAGGGCCAGATACGCAGTATTTT,CASSQRLGPDTQYF
.,.,TRBV24-1,TRBJ1-2,TGTGCCACCAGTGTACAGGGACCCTATGGCTACACCTTC,CATSVQGPYGYTF
.,.,TRBV2,TRBJ1-5,TGTGCCAGCGGGAGGTGGGGTTATAGCAATCAGCCCCAGCATTTT,CASGRWGYSNQPQHF
.,.,TRBV21-1,TRBJ1-1,TGTGCCAGCAGTTCCCGGCAGGGACAGATGAACACTGAAGCTTTCTTT,CASSSRQGQMNTEAFF
.,TRBD1,TRBV9,TRBJ2-7,TGTGCCAGCACCAGACAGGGGGTTCCCTACGAGCAGTACTTC,CASTRQGVPYEQYF
.,.,TRBV7-9,TRBJ1-5,TGTGCCAGCAGCCCAGATACAGGGCTAAATCAGCCCCAGCATTTT,CASSPDTGLNQPQHF
.,TRBD1,TRBV27,TRBJ1-6,TGTGCCAGCAAAGGACAGGAACGAAATTCACCCCTCCACTTT,CASKGQERNSPLHF
.,.,TRBV3-1/TRBV3-2,TRBJ1-6,TGTGCCAGCAGCCAAGAGGGCGGGGAGCTGGGTTCCTATAATTCACCCCTCCACTTT,CASSQEGGELGSYNSPLHF
.,TRBD2,TRBV27,TRBJ2-1,TGTGCCAGCAGCCTTATCCCTGGCGGGAGGTACAATGAGCAGTTCTTC,CASSLIPGGRYNEQFF
.,.,TRBV7-9,TRBJ2-7,TGTGCCAGCAGCTTCCAGGCAGGTCTCGAGCAGTACTTC,CASSFQAGLEQYF
.,TRBD1,TRBV19,TRBJ2-7,TGTGCCAGTAGGCCGACAGGGGCAGTCGAGCAGTACTTC,CASRPTGAVEQYF
few,TRBD1,TRBV5-1,TRBJ1-2,TGCGCCAGCAGCTTGCAGGGGGCCGATGACTACACCTTC,CASSLQGADDYTF
.,.,TRBV11-2,TRBJ1-1,TGTGCCAGCAGCCAAAAGCGGGATGTCGGCACTGAAGCTTTCTTT,CASSQKRDVGTEAFF
.,.,TRBV19,TRBJ2-2,TGTGCCAGTCTGGGAGTCGGGGAGCTGTTTTTT,CASLGVGELFF
.,.,TRBV2,TRBJ2-3,TGTGCCAGCCGAAACCAGGGCTTAACAGATACGCAGTATTTT,CASRNQGLTDTQYF
few,TRBD1,TRBV18,TRBJ1-4,TGTGCCAGCTCACCCGGACAGGGACGTGAAAAACTGTTTTTT,CASSPGQGREKLFF
few,.,TRBV27,TRBJ2-3,TGTGCCAGCACAGACAGGATCACAGATACGCAGTATTTT,CASTDRITDTQYF
.,TRBD1,TRBV7-2,TRBJ2-7,TGTGCCAGCAGCTTAGGTGGGACAGGGTTCTACGAGCAGTACTTC,CASSLGGTGFYEQYF
.,TRBD2,TRBV18,TRBJ2-4,TGTGCCAGCTCGAGGAGGGAGGGAGGCAAAAACATTCAGTACTTC,CASSRREGGKNIQYF
.,.,TRBV5-6,TRBJ1-6,TGTGCCAGCAGCTTGATTGGGGGCGCGGATAATTCACCCCTCCACTTT,CASSLIGGADNSPLHF
.,.,TRBV5-4,TRBJ1-5,TGTGCCAGCAGCTACCGGTGGACTGTGAGCAATCAGCCCCAGCATTTT,CASSYRWTVSNQPQHF
.,.,TRBV11-2,TRBJ2-7,TGTGCCAGCAGACAACAGGGCAGACACGAGCAGTACTTC,CASRQQGRHEQYF
.,TRBD1,TRBV19,TRBJ1-1,TGTGCCAGCCAGACAGGGAGCACTGAAGCTTTCTTT,CASQTGSTEAFF
.,.,TRBV4-1,TRBJ2-2,TGCGCCAGCAGCCAAGGGCAGGCTTTACTCACCGGGGAGCTGTTTTTT,CASSQGQALLTGELFF
few,.,TRBV5-6,TRBJ1-1,TGTGCCAGCAGCTTGGGCTATTCGGAAGCTTTCTTT,CASSLGYSEAFF
.,TRBD2,TRBV28,TRBJ2-1,TGTGCCAGCAGTTTAGCTAGCGGGAGGACCCAGAATGAGCAGTTCTTC,CASSLASGRTQNEQFF
once,TRBD2,TRBV11-2,TRBJ2-3,TGTGCCAGCAGCTTAGTAGGTGCTAGCGGGAGGCGAACAGATACGCAGTATTTT,CASSLVGASGRRTDTQYF
.,TRBD1,TRBV19,TRBJ1-4,TGTGCCAGTAGTGGGACAGGGGGTAATGAAAAACTGTTTTTT,CASSGTGGNEKLFF
.,.,TRBV28,TRBJ1-1,TGTGCCAGCATCCGGGGAGGGGATAACACTGAAGCTTTCTTT,CASIRGGDNTEAFF
.,TRBD1,TRBV2,TRBJ1-6,TGTGCCAGTTTCCGGGACAGGGCCAATTCACCCCTCCACTTT,CASFRDRANSPLHF